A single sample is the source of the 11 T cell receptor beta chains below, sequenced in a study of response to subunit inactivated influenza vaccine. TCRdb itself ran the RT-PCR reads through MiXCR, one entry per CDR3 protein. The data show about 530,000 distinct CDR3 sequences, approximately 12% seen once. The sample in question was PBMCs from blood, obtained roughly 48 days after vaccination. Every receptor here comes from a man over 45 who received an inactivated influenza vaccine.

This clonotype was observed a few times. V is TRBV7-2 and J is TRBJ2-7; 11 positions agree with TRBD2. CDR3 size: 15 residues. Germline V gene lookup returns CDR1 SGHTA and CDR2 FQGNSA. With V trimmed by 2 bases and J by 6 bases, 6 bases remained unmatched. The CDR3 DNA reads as TGTGCCAGCAGCTTAAGGCTAGCGGGAGGTTCCGAGCAGTACTTC. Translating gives CASSLRLAGGSEQYF.

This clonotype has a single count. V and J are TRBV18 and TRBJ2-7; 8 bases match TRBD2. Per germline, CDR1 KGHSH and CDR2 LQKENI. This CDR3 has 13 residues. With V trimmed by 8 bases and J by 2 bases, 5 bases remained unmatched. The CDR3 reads CASEAGEAYEQYF. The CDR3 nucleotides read TGTGCCAGCGAAGCGGGAGAGGCCTACGAGCAGTACTTC.

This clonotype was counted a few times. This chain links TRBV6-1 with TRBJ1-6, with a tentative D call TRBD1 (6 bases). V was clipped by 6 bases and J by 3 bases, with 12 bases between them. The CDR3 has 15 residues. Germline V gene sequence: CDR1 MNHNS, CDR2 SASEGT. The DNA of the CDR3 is TGTGCCAGCAGGACCGGGACAAACTATAATTCACCCCTCCACTTT. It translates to CASRTGTNYNSPLHF.

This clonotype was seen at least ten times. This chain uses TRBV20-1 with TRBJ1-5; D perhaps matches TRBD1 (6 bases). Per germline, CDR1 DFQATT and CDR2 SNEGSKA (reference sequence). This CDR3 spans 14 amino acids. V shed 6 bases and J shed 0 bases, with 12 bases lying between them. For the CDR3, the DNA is TGCAGTGCCAGGGGATTCTATAGCAATCAGCCCCAGCATTTT. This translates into CSARGFYSNQPQHF.

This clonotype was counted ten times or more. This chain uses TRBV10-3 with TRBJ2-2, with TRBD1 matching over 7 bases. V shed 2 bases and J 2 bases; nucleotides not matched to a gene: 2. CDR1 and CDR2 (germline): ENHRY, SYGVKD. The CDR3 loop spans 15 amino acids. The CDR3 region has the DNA TGTGCCATCAGTGAGCAGGGGGAAAACACCGGGGAGCTGTTTTTT. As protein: CAISEQGENTGELFF.

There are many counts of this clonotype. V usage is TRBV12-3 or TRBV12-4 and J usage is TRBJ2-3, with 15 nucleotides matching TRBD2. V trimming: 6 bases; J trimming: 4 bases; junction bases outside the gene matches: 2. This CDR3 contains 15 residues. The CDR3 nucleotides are TGTGCCAGCAGCCGGACTAGCGGGGGGGCAGATACGCAGTATTTT. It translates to CASSRTSGGADTQYF.

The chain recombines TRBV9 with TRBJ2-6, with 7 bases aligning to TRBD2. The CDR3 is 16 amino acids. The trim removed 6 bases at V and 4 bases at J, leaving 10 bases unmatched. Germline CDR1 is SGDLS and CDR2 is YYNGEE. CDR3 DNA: TGTGCCAGCACCGCAGGCGGGGGTGGAGGGGCCAACGTCCTGACTTTC. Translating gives CASTAGGGGGANVLTF. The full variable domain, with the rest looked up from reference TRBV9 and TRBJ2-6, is DSGVTQTPKHLITATGQRVTLRCSPRSGDLSVYWYQQSLDQGLQFLIQYYNGEERAKGNILERFSAQQFPDLHSELNLSSLELGDSALYFCASTAGGGGGANVLTFGAGSRLTVL.

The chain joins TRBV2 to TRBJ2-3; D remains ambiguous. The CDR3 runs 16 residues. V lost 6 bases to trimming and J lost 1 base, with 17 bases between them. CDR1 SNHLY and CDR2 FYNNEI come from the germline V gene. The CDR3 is CASSALTAIRTDTQYF. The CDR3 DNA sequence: TGTGCCAGCAGCGCCTTGACGGCAATACGCACAGATACGCAGTATTTT.

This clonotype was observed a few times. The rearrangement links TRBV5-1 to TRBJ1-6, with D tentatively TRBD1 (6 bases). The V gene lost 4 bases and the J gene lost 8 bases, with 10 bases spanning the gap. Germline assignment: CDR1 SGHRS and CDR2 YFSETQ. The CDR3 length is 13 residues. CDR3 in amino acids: CASSTRQDSPLHF. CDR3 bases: TGCGCCAGCAGCACTCGACAGGATTCACCCCTCCACTTT.

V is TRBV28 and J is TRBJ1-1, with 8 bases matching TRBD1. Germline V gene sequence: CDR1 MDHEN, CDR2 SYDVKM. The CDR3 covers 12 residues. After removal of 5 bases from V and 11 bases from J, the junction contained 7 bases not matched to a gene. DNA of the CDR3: TGTGCCAGCAGTGGAACAGGGGGTTGGGCTTTCTTT. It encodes CASSGTGGWAFF.

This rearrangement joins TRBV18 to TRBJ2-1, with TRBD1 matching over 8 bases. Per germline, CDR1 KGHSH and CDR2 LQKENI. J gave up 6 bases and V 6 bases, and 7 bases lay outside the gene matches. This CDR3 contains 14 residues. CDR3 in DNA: TGTGCCAGCTCGCGGACAGGGCCCCGCAATGAGCAGTTCTTC. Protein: CASSRTGPRNEQFF.